This T cell receptor (beta chain) stems from a study of molecular identifiers for immune sequencing clone quantification. This clonotype was observed at least ten times. The CDR3 sequence is 12 residues long. Germline lookup yields CDR1 GTSNPN and CDR2 SVGIG (reference sequence). The V gene end was trimmed by 2 bases and the J gene end by 6 bases; junction bases not matched to a gene: 4. TCRdb independently ran MiXCR on the PCR reads; one entry per CDR3 protein. Among nearly 650,000 distinct CDR3 sequences, about 25% were seen once, and the ten largest hold approximately 0.75%. The sequenced sample consisted of naive CD8+ T cells from blood, with Jurkat cell RNA spiked in. Regarding subset: FACS-sorted CD8+CD4-CCR7+CD45RA+ naive T cells. The receptor was isolated from a human donor in good health. Some libraries in this study had Jurkat cell RNA spiked in. The rearrangement uses TRBV30 and TRBJ2-7, with TRBD1 identical over 7 bases. CDR3 sequence reads: CAWSLTGSEQYF. The CDR3 DNA follows: TGTGCCTGGAGTCTGACAGGGAGCGAGCAGTACTTC.